This is a list of T cell receptor beta chains from one sample in a study of regulatory T cells in long-lasting Graves disease. TCRdb re-called the multiplex PCR reads with MiXCR, one entry per CDR3 protein. Among some 320,000 distinct CDR3 sequences listed, 15% to 20% were seen once. The sequences come from peripheral blood mononuclear cells (PBMCs), collected at new diagnosis, from a patient treated with antithyroid drugs. Receptors were obtained from a female donor with Graves disease. The CDR3 runs from the conserved cysteine through the conserved F or W. The order of the fields is clone size, D gene, V gene, J gene, CDR3 DNA, CDR3 protein. D genes are given only for firm matches. Rows give clone size only sometimes, using once, few, many, or a class for an expanded clone.

many	-	TRBV12-3/TRBV12-4	TRBJ2-3	TGTGCCAGCAGGAGGACGAGCGGCACAGATACGCAGTATTTT	CASRRTSGTDTQYF
few	-	TRBV30	TRBJ2-5	TGTGCCTGGAGTCCGTTCCAAGAGACCCAGTACTTC	CAWSPFQETQYF
many	-	TRBV10-3	TRBJ2-6	TGTGCCATCAGTGCAGGCGGGATAACTGGGGCCAACGTCCTGACTTTC	CAISAGGITGANVLTF
-	TRBD2	TRBV28	TRBJ2-1	TGTGCCAGCAGTGGAACCGGGACTAGCGGGAGGTCTTGGAATGAGCAGCTCTTC	CASSGTGTSGRSWNEQLF
many	TRBD2	TRBV11-2	TRBJ2-1	TGTGCCAGCAGCTTCCGACTAGCGGGAGTACAGGAGCAGTTCTTC	CASSFRLAGVQEQFF
-	-	TRBV5-4	TRBJ2-1	TGTGCCAGCAGCTTGGTCGGAGACACCTACAATGAGCAGTTCTTC	CASSLVGDTYNEQFF
-	-	TRBV5-6	TRBJ2-7	TGTGCCAGCAGCGGAAACTCGATCGGGCCTTTTTACGAGCAGTACTTC	CASSGNSIGPFYEQYF
many	-	TRBV12-5	TRBJ1-5	TGTGCTAGTGGCCCCCCGGGTGTGGGCAATCAGCCCCAGCATTTT	CASGPPGVGNQPQHF
-	-	TRBV6-1	TRBJ2-2	TGTGCCAGCGGAGGGCCCCCGGGCACCGGGGAGCTGTTTTTT	CASGGPPGTGELFF
many	-	TRBV5-1	TRBJ2-2	TGCGCCAGCAGCTTGGAAGGTCCCGGGGAGCTGTTTTTT	CASSLEGPGELFF
many	-	TRBV5-1	TRBJ1-4	TGCGCCAGCAGCTTAAACCTGGCGGAAAAACTGTTTTTT	CASSLNLAEKLFF
many	-	TRBV11-2	TRBJ1-2	TGTGCCAGCGCACCCACCTACAGGGTTACTTATGGCTACACCTTC	CASAPTYRVTYGYTF
many	-	TRBV28	TRBJ2-7	TGTGCCAGCACCGGGACCGACTACGAGCAGTACTTC	CASTGTDYEQYF
many	TRBD1	TRBV6-2/TRBV6-3	TRBJ1-5	TGTGCCAGCAGTTACTGGGACAGGGTTTATGGTGAAAATCAGCCCCAGCATTTT	CASSYWDRVYGENQPQHF
-	-	TRBV6-1	TRBJ1-5	TGTGCCAGCAGTCAGAGGGGGGGGCAGCCCCAGCATTTT	CASSQRGGQPQHF
many	-	TRBV28	TRBJ1-1	TGTGCCAGCGCGCTCGTATGGAACACTGAAGCTTTCTTT	CASALVWNTEAFF
many	-	TRBV18	TRBJ1-1	TGTGCCAGCTCCCCCCAGGGTCTGGCTTTCTTT	CASSPQGLAFF
many	TRBD1	TRBV24-1	TRBJ2-1	TGTGCCACCAGTGATACGTACTCCAGACAGGGGGCGGGAAATGAGCAGTTCTTC	CATSDTYSRQGAGNEQFF
many	-	TRBV28	TRBJ2-5	TGTGCCAGCAGTTTAGGGGGGAACAGGCTTCAAGAGACCCAGTACTTC	CASSLGGNRLQETQYF
-	TRBD1	TRBV3-1	TRBJ2-3	TGTGCCAGCAGCCGGTGGACAGGGAAGAGAGATACGCAGTATTTT	CASSRWTGKRDTQYF
many	-	TRBV12-3/TRBV12-4	TRBJ2-1	TGTGCCAGCACCCAGTGGACCACTGTCAATGAGCAGTTCTTC	CASTQWTTVNEQFF
many	-	TRBV6-2/TRBV6-3	TRBJ2-1	TGTGCCAGCAGCTCTCTCAGGGATCAGCAGTTCTTC	CASSSLRDQQFF
many	-	TRBV11-2	TRBJ2-5	TGTGCCAGCGGGGATCTTGTGGGAGAGACCCAGTACTTC	CASGDLVGETQYF
many	TRBD2	TRBV11-3	TRBJ2-3	TGTGCCAGCAGCTTTAGCGGGAATACGCAGTATTTT	CASSFSGNTQYF